A selection of T cell receptor beta chains follows, all from one sample in a study of cytomegalovirus exposure and HLA in healthy donors. Profiling relied on immunoSEQ multiplex PCR, and the TCRdb table lists in-frame clones only, not all of them. Here the sample spans 170,000 or so clones, about 73% being singletons. The sequenced sample was PBMCs. These receptors all come from a woman aged 40 to 55 in good health and CMV-seronegative. CDR3s include the opening cysteine and the closing phenylalanine or tryptophan. The D gene is left open where the match is weak. Clone size appears in some rows only: once, few, many, or a class for an expanded clone.

j_gene	abundance	d_gene	v_gene	CDR3aa	CDR3nt
TRBJ2-5	once	TRBD2	TRBV5-1	CASSLTSGGPWTQYF	TGCGCCAGCAGCTTGACTAGCGGGGGACCTTGGACCCAGTACTTC
TRBJ2-7	NA	TRBD2	TRBV5-5	CASTSGGVYEQYF	TGTGCCAGCACTAGCGGGGGGGTCTACGAGCAGTACTTC
TRBJ1-2	NA	NA	TRBV2	CASVPGALNYGYTF	TGTGCCAGCGTCCCAGGGGCCCTTAACTATGGCTACACCTTC
TRBJ1-2	NA	TRBD1	TRBV18	CASSETGGDYGYTF	TGTGCCAGCTCAGAGACAGGGGGCGACTATGGCTACACCTTC
TRBJ1-1	NA	NA	TRBV5-1	CASSWFGGAENTEAFF	TGCGCCAGCAGCTGGTTTGGGGGCGCCGAGAACACTGAAGCTTTCTTT
TRBJ1-3	NA	NA	TRBV20-1	CSARDRGFIYF	TGCAGTGCTAGAGATCGGGGATTCATATATTTT
TRBJ1-2	NA	NA	TRBV27	CASSKDRKANYGYTF	TGTGCCAGCAGTAAGGACAGAAAAGCTAACTATGGCTACACCTTC
TRBJ2-7	few	NA	TRBV18	CASSPPEGDSSYEQYF	TGTGCCAGCTCACCACCGGAGGGGGACAGCTCCTACGAGCAGTACTTC
TRBJ1-2	NA	NA	TRBV9	CASSESGYNYGYTF	TGTGCCAGCAGTGAATCGGGATATAACTATGGCTACACCTTC
TRBJ1-6	NA	NA	TRBV28	CASSLSPDRYNSPLHF	TGTGCCAGCAGTTTAAGCCCAGACAGATATAATTCACCCCTCCACTTT
TRBJ2-1	few	TRBD1	TRBV7-9	CASSLLDRGYNEQFF	TGTGCCAGCAGCTTATTAGACAGGGGCTACAATGAGCAGTTCTTC
TRBJ2-3	once	NA	TRBV11-2	CASSWRGGPRDTQYF	TGTGCCAGCAGCTGGAGGGGCGGACCCCGTGATACGCAGTATTTT
TRBJ2-5	NA	NA	TRBV11-2	CASSRTAGPQETQYF	TGTGCCAGCAGCCGGACGGCGGGGCCACAAGAGACCCAGTACTTC
TRBJ2-2	once	TRBD1	TRBV27	CASSPDWDSANTGELFF	TGTGCCAGCAGTCCAGACTGGGACAGTGCGAACACCGGGGAGCTGTTTTTT
TRBJ2-1	NA	NA	TRBV4-1	CASSHGLREANEQFF	TGCGCCAGCAGTCACGGTCTACGTGAAGCCAATGAGCAGTTCTTC
TRBJ1-2	few	TRBD1	TRBV5-1	CASSLMGQSTNYGYTF	TGCGCCAGCAGCTTGATGGGACAGTCAACCAACTATGGCTACACCTTC
TRBJ2-3	NA	NA	TRBV5-4	CASSQILAPDTQYF	TGTGCCAGCAGCCAAATCCTGGCCCCAGATACGCAGTATTTT
TRBJ2-2	NA	NA	TRBV12-5	CASGFLRAGIGANTGELFF	TGTGCTAGTGGTTTCCTACGGGCAGGGATCGGTGCGAACACCGGGGAGCTGTTTTTT
TRBJ2-7	once	TRBD1	TRBV11-2	CASSLIPLDATGGLREQYF	TGTGCCAGCAGCTTAATCCCCCTCGATGCGACAGGGGGACTTCGGGAGCAGTACTTC
TRBJ2-7	NA	TRBD2	TRBV6-5	CASTQRGGQVYEQYF	TGTGCCAGCACCCAGCGGGGGGGACAAGTCTACGAGCAGTACTTC
TRBJ2-1	NA	TRBD2	TRBV5-1	CASSSGTSGLSSYNEQFF	TGCGCCAGCAGCTCCGGGACTAGCGGGTTAAGCTCCTACAATGAGCAGTTCTTC
TRBJ2-3	NA	TRBD2	TRBV6-1	CASRGLAGGPDTQYF	TGTGCCAGCAGGGGACTAGCGGGGGGCCCAGATACGCAGTATTTT
TRBJ1-2	NA	TRBD1	TRBV5-4	CASSTTGGLNYGYTF	TGTGCCAGCAGCACCACAGGGGGGCTCAACTATGGCTACACCTTC
TRBJ2-7	NA	NA	TRBV5-1	CASSREAFSYEQYF	TGCGCCAGCAGCCGGGAAGCCTTCTCCTACGAGCAGTACTTC
TRBJ1-5	few	NA	TRBV10-2	CASSDPSGNQPQHF	TGCGCCAGCAGTGACCCGTCGGGCAATCAGCCCCAGCATTTT
TRBJ1-5	few	NA	TRBV12-2	CASRSPPAGGDSDPQPQHF	TGTGCAAGTCGCTCCCCACCCGCTGGGGGCGATTCTGATCCTCAGCCCCAGCATTTT
TRBJ2-7	few	TRBD2	TRBV19	CASSVLAGGKSYEQYF	TGTGCCAGTAGTGTGCTAGCGGGGGGTAAAAGCTACGAGCAGTACTTC
TRBJ1-1	NA	NA	TRBV7-3	CASSSGHPGTEAFF	TGTGCCAGCAGCTCCGGACACCCTGGTACTGAAGCTTTCTTT
TRBJ1-6	NA	TRBD1	TRBV27	CASSRGTGSLNSPLHF	TGTGCCAGCAGTAGGGGGACAGGATCTCTTAATTCACCCCTCCACTTT
TRBJ2-7	NA	TRBD1	TRBV27	CASSPSDRDEQYF	TGTGCCAGCAGTCCCTCCGACAGGGACGAGCAGTACTTC
TRBJ2-7	NA	TRBD1	TRBV2	CASSRQGAGEQYF	TGTGCCAGCTCCAGACAGGGGGCAGGCGAGCAGTACTTC
TRBJ2-1	NA	TRBD2	TRBV7-2	CASSFSLGGADEQFF	TGTGCCAGCAGCTTTTCACTCGGGGGGGCGGATGAGCAGTTCTTC
TRBJ2-7	NA	NA	TRBV7-9	CASSLGYPGFEQYF	TGTGCCAGCAGCTTAGGCTACCCGGGGTTCGAGCAGTACTTC
TRBJ2-7	NA	NA	TRBV10-2	CASSVIGGEQYF	TGCGCCAGCAGTGTGATCGGGGGCGAGCAGTACTTC
TRBJ1-1	NA	TRBD1	TRBV19	CASSTMVAGGVGDTEAFF	TGTGCCAGTAGTACTATGGTTGCAGGGGGCGTGGGGGACACTGAAGCTTTCTTT
TRBJ2-3	NA	TRBD2	TRBV4-2	CASSPSSGGTADTQYF	TGTGCCAGCAGCCCATCTAGCGGGGGGACGGCAGATACGCAGTATTTT
TRBJ1-1	NA	NA	TRBV2	CASSEVFRGTEAFF	TGTGCCAGCAGTGAGGTTTTTAGAGGCACTGAAGCTTTCTTT
TRBJ2-7	NA	TRBD1	TRBV7-8	CASSRTGVNYEQYF	TGTGCCAGCAGCCGTACAGGGGTGAACTACGAGCAGTACTTC
TRBJ1-2	NA	TRBD1	TRBV7-9	CASSLSDRAGYGYTF	TGTGCCAGCAGCTTATCGGACAGGGCAGGTTATGGCTACACCTTC
TRBJ1-4	NA	TRBD1	TRBV28	CASSKRQGTNEKLFF	TGTGCCAGCAGTAAACGACAGGGGACTAATGAAAAACTGTTTTTT
TRBJ1-1	NA	TRBD1	TRBV14	CASSLRDRVTEAFF	TGTGCCAGCAGCCTGCGGGACAGGGTAACTGAAGCTTTCTTT
TRBJ2-2	NA	NA	TRBV5-1	CASSLVDTGELFF	TGCGCCAGCAGCTTGGTAGACACCGGGGAGCTGTTTTTT
TRBJ2-1	NA	TRBD2	TRBV19	CATKRGTSGYNEQFF	TGTGCCACCAAGAGAGGGACTAGCGGGTACAATGAGCAGTTCTTC
TRBJ1-1	NA	TRBD1	TRBV5-1	CASSYYRGDEAFF	TGCGCCAGCAGCTACTACAGGGGGGATGAAGCTTTCTTT
TRBJ1-2	once	TRBD1	TRBV9	CASSVGDSQNYGYTF	TGTGCCAGCAGCGTAGGGGACAGTCAGAACTATGGCTACACCTTC
TRBJ1-3	NA	TRBD1	TRBV19	CASSLIDRGPGNTIYF	TGTGCCAGTAGTCTTATCGACAGGGGGCCCGGAAACACCATATATTTT
TRBJ2-2	NA	NA	TRBV21-1	CASSKGPTGTGELFF	TGTGCCAGCAGCAAAGGACCTACAGGTACCGGGGAGCTGTTTTTT
TRBJ1-5	NA	NA	TRBV6-1	CASSELTGSNQPQHF	TGTGCCAGCAGTGAACTAACAGGGAGCAATCAGCCCCAGCATTTT
TRBJ1-5	few	NA	TRBV6-5	CASRRQSNQPQHF	TGTGCCAGCAGGCGGCAGAGTAATCAGCCCCAGCATTTT
TRBJ2-1	NA	NA	TRBV11-2	CASSLATSSLYNEQFF	TGTGCCAGCAGCTTAGCTACTAGCTCCTTATACAATGAGCAGTTCTTC
TRBJ1-1	NA	TRBD1	TRBV7-2	CASSPGQGARKNTEAFF	TGTGCCAGCAGCCCTGGACAGGGGGCGCGGAAGAACACTGAAGCTTTCTTT
TRBJ1-1	NA	TRBD1	TRBV7-2	CASSLRDRGPEAFF	TGTGCCAGCAGCTTAAGGGACAGGGGCCCTGAAGCTTTCTTT
TRBJ1-4	few	TRBD1	TRBV6-5	CASMGQTNEKLFF	TGTGCCAGCATGGGACAGACTAATGAAAAACTGTTTTTT
TRBJ1-2	NA	NA	TRBV5-4	CASSTGRSTIYGYTF	TGTGCCAGCAGCACAGGACGGTCAACTATCTATGGCTACACCTTC
TRBJ2-1	NA	NA	TRBV5-1	CASSSGENSYNEQFF	TGCGCCAGCAGCTCAGGGGAAAACTCGTACAATGAGCAGTTCTTC
TRBJ2-1	NA	TRBD2	TRBV9	CASSSLLGGNNEQFF	TGTGCCAGCAGCTCCCTGTTGGGGGGGAACAATGAGCAGTTCTTC
TRBJ1-1	once	TRBD1	TRBV5-1	CASSVQGAGTEAFF	TGCGCCAGCAGCGTACAGGGGGCCGGCACTGAAGCTTTCTTT
TRBJ2-6	NA	NA	TRBV11-2	CASRLQGANVLTF	TGTGCCAGCAGGTTGCAGGGGGCCAACGTCCTGACTTTC
TRBJ2-7	NA	TRBD1	TRBV7-8	CASQGASYEQYF	TGTGCCAGCCAGGGGGCTTCCTACGAGCAGTACTTC